These 11 T cell receptor beta chains were all obtained from the same sample, sequenced in a study of T cells after yellow fever vaccination. TCRdb recomputed calls from the 5' RACE reads with MiXCR, one row per CDR3 protein. The top ten hold around 17% of the sample, which has some 390,000 distinct CDR3 sequences, around 20% seen once. The sample here was PBMCs, taken before the yellow fever booster vaccination. All receptors come from a man between 18 and 35 years old who received the YFV17D yellow fever vaccine.

This clonotype was recorded at least ten times. This chain uses TRBV10-3 with TRBJ1-1; no reliable D call. Per the germline V gene, CDR1 is ENHRY and CDR2 is SYGVKD. This CDR3 contains 13 residues. The V gene lost 6 bases and the J gene lost 5 bases, with 13 bases spanning the gap. The CDR3 region has the DNA TGTGCCATCAGCCTGCTCGGATGGACTGAAGCTTTCTTT. Protein product: CAISLLGWTEAFF.

The gene calls are TRBV6-1 and TRBJ1-1; 8 bases fit TRBD1. Germline CDR1 is MNHNS and CDR2 is SASEGT. CDR3 size: 15 residues. J gave up 5 bases and V 6 bases, and 11 bases lay outside the gene matches. The CDR3 is CASSEPGQGRTEAFF. As DNA, the CDR3 is TGTGCCAGCAGCGAACCCGGACAGGGAAGGACTGAAGCTTTCTTT.

The chain is built from TRBV6-1 and TRBJ1-5, with D possibly matching TRBD1 (6 bases). V was trimmed by 1 base and J by 7 bases, leaving 20 bases between them. CDR1 and CDR2 (germline): MNHNS, SASEGT. The CDR3 is 17 amino acids. DNA of the CDR3: TGTGCCAGCAGTGAAGGGGTCAGAGGGGGTCTTCCCCAGCCCCAGCATTTT. Translating gives CASSEGVRGGLPQPQHF.

This chain links TRBV4-2 with TRBJ2-5, with D unclear. Germline CDR1 LGHNA, CDR2 YNFKEQ. Between the trimmed V and J ends, which lost 2 bases and 4 bases, there was a span of 11 bases. This CDR3 has 14 amino acids. The DNA of the CDR3 is TGTGCCAGCAGCCAAACGACCCGTCGAGAGACCCAGTACTTC. This encodes CASSQTTRRETQYF.

The chain is built from TRBV4-3 and TRBJ2-7; D is unclear. CDR3 length equals 16 residues. The ends were cut back, 0 bases at V and 2 bases at J, with 14 bases in the middle. Germline CDR1 and CDR2: LGHNA and YSLEER. The DNA of the CDR3 is TGCGCCAGCAGCCAAGAAGGCTCCCCGACCCCCTACGAGCAGTACTTC. Its protein product is CASSQEGSPTPYEQYF.

This clonotype has just a few counts. The V call is TRBV9, the J call TRBJ2-1; 9 bases line up with TRBD2. V shed 2 bases and J 9 bases; nucleotides not matched to a gene: 9. Germline CDR1 is SGDLS and CDR2 is YYNGEE. The CDR3 spans 15 residues. CDR3 DNA: TGTGCCAGCAGCGTTTCTAGCGGGGTGTTTAGTGAGCAGTTCTTC. As protein: CASSVSSGVFSEQFF. The full variable domain, completed using reference TRBV9 and TRBJ2-1, is DSGVTQTPKHLITATGQRVTLRCSPRSGDLSVYWYQQSLDQGLQFLIQYYNGEERAKGNILERFSAQQFPDLHSELNLSSLELGDSALYFCASSVSSGVFSEQFFGPGTRLTVL.

In its sample, this clonotype was seen a few times. The chain has TRBV11-2 and TRBJ1-6, with TRBD1 matching 8 bases. Germline V lookup: CDR1 SGHAT, CDR2 FQNNGV. Unmatched junction bases numbered 3, after V lost 1 base and J lost 7 bases. The CDR3 consists of 15 residues. The DNA for the CDR3 is TGTGCCAGCAGCTTAGGGACAGGGATAAATTCACCCCTCCACTTT. Translation gives CASSLGTGINSPLHF.

This clonotype was seen more than once but under ten times. The chain links TRBV11-2 to TRBJ1-6; D possibly corresponds to TRBD1 (5 bases). The V gene lost 7 bases and the J gene lost 6 bases, with 10 bases spanning the gap. The CDR3 spans 13 residues. CDR1 and CDR2 from the germline V gene are SGHAT and FQNNGV. As DNA, the CDR3 is TGTGCCAGCACGGGGGACTTTAATTCACCCCTCCACTTT. It translates to CASTGDFNSPLHF.

This clonotype has just a few counts. This chain uses TRBV7-3 with TRBJ2-7; TRBD1 matches at 12 bases. The length of the CDR3 is 15 residues. CDR1 and CDR2 (germline): SGHTA, FQGTGA. The junction had 2 bases not matched to a gene; V was cut back by 4 bases and J by 1 base. The DNA of the CDR3 is TGTGCCAGCAGCTGGGACAGGGGGCCGTCCTACGAGCAGTACTTC. This encodes CASSWDRGPSYEQYF.

This clonotype was counted between two and nine times. CDR3 protein: CSARETPGTSGGRTYNEQFF. In DNA form, the CDR3 reads TGCAGTGCTAGAGAGACACCCGGGACTAGCGGGGGGCGGACCTACAATGAGCAGTTCTTC. The V gene is TRBV20-1, the J gene TRBJ2-1; 15 nucleotides line up with TRBD2. V was pared by 0 bases and J by 2 bases, with 11 bases of the junction left unmatched. The germline V gene encodes CDR1 DFQATT and CDR2 SNEGSKA (reference sequence). The CDR3 totals 20 residues.

This chain connects TRBV6-2 or TRBV6-3 to TRBJ1-1; D gene uncertain. CDR1 MNHEY and CDR2 SVGEGT come from the germline V gene. V lost 0 bases and J 9 bases, leaving 11 bases between the germline ends. The CDR3 is 13 amino acids. CDR3 amino acids: CASSYSFEGKAFF. The CDR3 coding sequence is TGTGCCAGCAGTTACTCGTTCGAGGGAAAAGCTTTCTTT.